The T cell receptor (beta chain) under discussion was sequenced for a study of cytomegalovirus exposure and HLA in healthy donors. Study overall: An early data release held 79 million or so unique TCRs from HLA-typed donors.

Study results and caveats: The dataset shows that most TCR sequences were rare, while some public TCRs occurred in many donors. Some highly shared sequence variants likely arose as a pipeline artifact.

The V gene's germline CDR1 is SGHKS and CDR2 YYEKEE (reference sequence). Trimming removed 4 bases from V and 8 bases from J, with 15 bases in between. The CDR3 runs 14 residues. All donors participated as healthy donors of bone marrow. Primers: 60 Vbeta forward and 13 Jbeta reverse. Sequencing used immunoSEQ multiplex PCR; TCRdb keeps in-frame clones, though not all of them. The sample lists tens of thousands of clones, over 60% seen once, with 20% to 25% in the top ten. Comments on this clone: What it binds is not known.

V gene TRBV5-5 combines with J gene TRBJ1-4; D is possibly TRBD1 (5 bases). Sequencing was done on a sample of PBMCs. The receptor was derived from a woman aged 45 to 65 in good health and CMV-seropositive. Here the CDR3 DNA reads TGTGCCAGCAGCGGCACAGGTTTCCGAGAAAAACTGTTTTTT. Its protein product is CASSGTGFREKLFF.